The rows below give T cell receptor beta chains drawn from one sample of a study of cytomegalovirus exposure and HLA in healthy donors. TCRdb's table, derived via immunoSEQ multiplex PCR, lists solely in-frame clones and lacks some. The sample has 150,000 to 250,000 clones, approximately 85% seen once. Sequencing was performed on PBMCs. The receptors here all came from a woman aged 50 to 65 in good health and CMV-seronegative. The CDR3 runs from the conserved cysteine through the conserved F or W. The D gene is left open where the match is weak. Not all rows give a size; the values are once, few, many and, for expanded clones, a class.

J,D,size,V,DNA,CDR3
TRBJ2-7,TRBD1,once,TRBV29-1,TGCAGCGCTAAGGACAGGGGGTTGGGTGAGCAGTACTTC,CSAKDRGLGEQYF
TRBJ1-3,TRBD1,once,TRBV27,TGTGCCAGCAGTTTATCTAGGGGGCAGAGAAACACCATATATTTT,CASSLSRGQRNTIYF
TRBJ2-1,TRBD1,.,TRBV5-8,TGTGCCAGCAGCTTTGACAGGGTCCGGCTCTTC,CASSFDRVRLF
TRBJ1-1,TRBD1,few,TRBV19,TGTGCCAGTAAGGGGACAGCGAACACTGAAGCTTTCTTT,CASKGTANTEAFF
TRBJ2-2,.,.,TRBV6-5,TGTGCCAGCAGTTCTACTGGCACCGGGGAGCTGTTTTTT,CASSSTGTGELFF
TRBJ1-1,TRBD1,.,TRBV7-9,TGTGCCAGCAGCCGGACAGGGGGGAGCTCTGAAGCTTTCTTT,CASSRTGGSSEAFF
TRBJ2-1,.,.,TRBV11-2,TGTGCCAGCAGCTTAGAAAGGAGAGGGCAGTTCTTC,CASSLERRGQFF
TRBJ2-7,.,.,TRBV2,TGTGCCAGCAGGCCCGCGGGGGCGGAGTACGAGCAGTACTTC,CASRPAGAEYEQYF
TRBJ2-3,TRBD2,.,TRBV27,TGTGCCAGCAGTCCCGGGGCTAGCGGGAGCATTGAGGGCACAGATACGCAGTATTTT,CASSPGASGSIEGTDTQYF
TRBJ1-1,TRBD1,once,TRBV5-1,TGCGCCAGCAGCTTAGGACAGGGTTGGGCTTTCTTT,CASSLGQGWAFF
TRBJ2-3,.,once,TRBV5-1,TGCGCCAGCAGTCGCGGTCCAGACACAGATACGCAGTATTTT,CASSRGPDTDTQYF
TRBJ1-2,TRBD1,.,TRBV27,TGTGCCAGCAGTTTTTATATTGGGACAGGGTTAGGAGGCTACACCTTC,CASSFYIGTGLGGYTF
TRBJ1-2,.,few,TRBV6-5,TGTGCCAGCAGTACCGGGAACATCTTGGACTACACCTTC,CASSTGNILDYTF
TRBJ1-5,TRBD1,.,TRBV29-1,TGCAGCGCACAAACAGGGGCTACGGGCAATCAGCCCCAGCATTTT,CSAQTGATGNQPQHF
TRBJ2-5,TRBD2,.,TRBV7-9,TGTGCCAGCAGCGGTGGACTAGCGGGAGGCCTGGAGACCCAGTACTTC,CASSGGLAGGLETQYF
TRBJ2-1,TRBD2,.,TRBV10-1,TGCGCCAGCAGCGTAGTAGCGGGAAGAGGCTCCTACAATGAGCAGTTCTTC,CASSVVAGRGSYNEQFF
TRBJ2-7,TRBD1,.,TRBV28,TGTGCCAGCAGTAAACGGACAGGGTTCCACGAGCAGTACTTC,CASSKRTGFHEQYF
TRBJ2-3,.,.,TRBV7-2,TGTGCCAGCAGCTTATGGGTATTAACAGGGACCACAGATACGCAGTATTTT,CASSLWVLTGTTDTQYF
TRBJ2-7,.,.,TRBV28,TGTGCCAGCTCTTTCACCCTCGACGGGCGGGACTCCCCCTACGAGCAGTACTTC,CASSFTLDGRDSPYEQYF
TRBJ2-7,TRBD2,.,TRBV4-2,TGTGCCAGCAGCCAAGAGACCCCGGCTAGCGGGAGGGCGGGCGAGCAGTACTTC,CASSQETPASGRAGEQYF
TRBJ1-1,TRBD1,.,TRBV5-1,TGCGCCAGCAGCAACTCGGGGGCAGGGGGCGGGAGCACTGAAGCTTTCTTT,CASSNSGAGGGSTEAFF
TRBJ2-1,TRBD2,.,TRBV19,TGTGCCAGTAGTATGGGACTAGCGGGACGCGAGCAGTTCTTC,CASSMGLAGREQFF
TRBJ1-1,.,few,TRBV6-1,TGTGCCAGCAGTGAACCGGGTGGTGACACTGAAGCTTTCTTT,CASSEPGGDTEAFF
TRBJ2-1,.,.,TRBV5-1,TGCGCCAGCAGCCCGCTGGGGGGATCGAGTTTTGAGCAGTTCTTC,CASSPLGGSSFEQFF
TRBJ2-5,TRBD2,.,TRBV4-1,TGCGCCAGCAGCCAACGAGGGTACGAACTAGCGGGAGTGGAAGAGACCCAGTACTTC,CASSQRGYELAGVEETQYF
TRBJ1-5,TRBD1,once,TRBV5-8,TGTGCCAGCAGCTCGGGACAGCAACATCAGCCCCAGCATTTT,CASSSGQQHQPQHF
TRBJ2-6,.,.,TRBV15,TGTGCCACCAGCAGTCCTGACGGATGGAGAGGGGCCAACGTCCTGACTTTC,CATSSPDGWRGANVLTF
TRBJ2-1,.,few,TRBV5-5,TGTGCCAGCAGCTTCCGGGACAACTCCTACAATGAGCAGTTCTTC,CASSFRDNSYNEQFF
TRBJ1-3,.,.,TRBV30,TGTGCCTGGAGTCTAGCAGTGAGACCCTCTGGAAACACCATATATTTT,CAWSLAVRPSGNTIYF
TRBJ2-7,TRBD1,once,TRBV27,TGTGCCAGCAGTTTGGGACAGGGCCCCTACGAGCAGTACTTC,CASSLGQGPYEQYF
TRBJ2-2,TRBD2,.,TRBV29-1,TGCAGCGCACAAATTAGCGGGACGAACACCGGGGAGCTGTTTTTT,CSAQISGTNTGELFF
TRBJ1-1,TRBD1,once,TRBV30,TGTGCCTGGAGTTCCCAGACAGGGTTGAACACTGAAGCTTTCTTT,CAWSSQTGLNTEAFF
TRBJ2-7,TRBD2,.,TRBV30,TGTGCCTGGAGTTCATCCTCGGGACTACCGCAGTACTTC,CAWSSSSGLPQYF
TRBJ1-2,.,.,TRBV9,TGTGCCAGCAGCGCACAGGACGGATACTATGGCTACACCTTC,CASSAQDGYYGYTF
TRBJ2-3,TRBD2,.,TRBV16,TGTGCCAGCAGCCTTAGCGGGAGCGGTTTAACAGGTACGCAGTATTTT,CASSLSGSGLTGTQYF
TRBJ1-2,TRBD1,.,TRBV19,TGTGCCAGTAGTATAGTGAAGACAGGGGCTTCTGGCTACACCTTC,CASSIVKTGASGYTF
TRBJ1-1,TRBD1,.,TRBV5-4,TGTGCCAGCAGCCCGCGGACAGGGGCGGGAAACACTGAAGCTTTCTTT,CASSPRTGAGNTEAFF
TRBJ2-1,.,few,TRBV4-1,TGCGCCAGCAGCCAAGGAATGCGGCCACGCAGCTCCTACAATGAGCAGTTCTTC,CASSQGMRPRSSYNEQFF
TRBJ2-1,.,.,TRBV7-8,TGTGCCAGCAGCTTATACGAGAATGAGCAGTTCTTC,CASSLYENEQFF
TRBJ2-1,TRBD2,.,TRBV7-3,TGTGCCAGCAGCTCGATTGTCCGGGGGGAACGCCACAATGAGCAGTTCTTC,CASSSIVRGERHNEQFF
TRBJ1-2,.,.,TRBV14,TGTGCCAGCAGCCAAGTAGCGGGGAAGAATAACTATGGCTACACCTTC,CASSQVAGKNNYGYTF
TRBJ2-4,.,once,TRBV9,TGTGCCAGCAGCGTAGCCGCGGGTACCATTCAGTACTTC,CASSVAAGTIQYF
TRBJ1-5,.,.,TRBV27,TGTGCCAGCAGTTTCTCAGACTTTGATAGCAATCAGCCCCAGCATTTT,CASSFSDFDSNQPQHF
TRBJ1-2,TRBD1,once,TRBV11-2,TGTGCCAGCAGTTCGACAGGGGGCGGCTATGGCTACACCTTC,CASSSTGGGYGYTF
TRBJ1-1,TRBD1,.,TRBV7-9,TGTGCCAGCAGCTTATCTGGGACAGGGGCCAAAGAAGCTTTCTTT,CASSLSGTGAKEAFF